Listed here is a single TCR beta chain. Its antigen is still unknown. Germline-derived CDR1 and CDR2 are SGHDT and YYEEEE. The CDR3 is 16 amino acids. V was shortened by 4 bases and J by 3 bases, with 19 bases between the two germline ends. The data were obtained in a study of T cell responses to AZD1222 COVID-19 vaccine. Study findings and constraints: The study found Spike-specific TCR breadth and depth rose after two AZD1222 doses. Reportedly, close to half of spike-specific TCRs are directed against unmutated variant regions. Spike-wide vaccine-associated CD4 TCRs dominated at 160-218 and 743-854.

Data came from immunoSEQ multiplex PCR; TCRdb stores just in-frame clones and leaves some out. In the table there are some 130,000 clones, 87% of which are singletons. Specimen: peripheral blood, collected 28 days after the second AZD1222 dose. The receptor's source is an adult who received the AZD1222 COVID-19 vaccine. The chain combines TRBV5-6 with TRBJ1-1; TRBD1 is a possible D gene (6 bases). The CDR3 sequence is CASSQPGQRRDTEAFF. The CDR3 region has the DNA TGTGCCAGCAGCCAACCGGGACAAAGAAGAGACACTGAAGCTTTCTTT.